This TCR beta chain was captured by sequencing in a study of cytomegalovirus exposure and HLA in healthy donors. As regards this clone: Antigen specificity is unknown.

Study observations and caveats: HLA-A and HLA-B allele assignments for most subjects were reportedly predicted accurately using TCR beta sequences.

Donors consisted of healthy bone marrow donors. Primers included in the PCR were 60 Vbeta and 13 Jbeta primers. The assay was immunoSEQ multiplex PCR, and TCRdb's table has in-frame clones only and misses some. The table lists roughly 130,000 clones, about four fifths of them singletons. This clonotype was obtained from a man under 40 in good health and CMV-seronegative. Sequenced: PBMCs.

The CDR3 bases are TGCGCCAGCAGCCTCTGGAGACAGGGGTCCACATTCTACGAGCAGTACTTC. This encodes CASSLWRQGSTFYEQYF. The chain uses TRBV5-1 and TRBJ2-7; TRBD1 matches at 8 bases. Per germline, CDR1 SGHRS and CDR2 YFSETQ. Trimming removed 4 bases from V and 3 bases from J; junction bases left unmatched: 15. The CDR3 is 17 residues long.